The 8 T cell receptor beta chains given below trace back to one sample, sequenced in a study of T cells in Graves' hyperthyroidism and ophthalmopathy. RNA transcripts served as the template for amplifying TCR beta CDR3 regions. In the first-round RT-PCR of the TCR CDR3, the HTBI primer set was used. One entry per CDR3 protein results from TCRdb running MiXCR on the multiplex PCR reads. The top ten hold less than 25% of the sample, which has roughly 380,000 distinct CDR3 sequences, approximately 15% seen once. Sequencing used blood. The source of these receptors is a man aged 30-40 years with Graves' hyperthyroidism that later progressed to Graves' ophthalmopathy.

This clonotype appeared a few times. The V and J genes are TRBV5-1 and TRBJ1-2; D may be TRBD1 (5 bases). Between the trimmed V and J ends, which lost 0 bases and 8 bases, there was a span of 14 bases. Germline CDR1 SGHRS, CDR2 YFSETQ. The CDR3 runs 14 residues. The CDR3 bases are TGCGCCAGCAGCTTGGCCAATATAGGGGACGGCTACACCTTC. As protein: CASSLANIGDGYTF.

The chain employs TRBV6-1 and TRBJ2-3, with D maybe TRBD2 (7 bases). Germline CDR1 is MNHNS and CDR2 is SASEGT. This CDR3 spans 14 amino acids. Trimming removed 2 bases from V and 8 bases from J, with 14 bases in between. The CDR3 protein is CASSERGAPGTQYF. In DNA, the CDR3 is TGTGCCAGCAGTGAACGGGGGGCCCCAGGTACGCAGTATTTT.

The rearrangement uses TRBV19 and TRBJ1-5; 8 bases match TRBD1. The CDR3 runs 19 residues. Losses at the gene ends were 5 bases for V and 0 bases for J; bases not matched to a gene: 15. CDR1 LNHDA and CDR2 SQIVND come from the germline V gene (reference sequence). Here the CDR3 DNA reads TGTGCCAGTAGTGCACCGGGACAGGTGGGATACTATAGCAATCAGCCCCAGCATTTT. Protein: CASSAPGQVGYYSNQPQHF.

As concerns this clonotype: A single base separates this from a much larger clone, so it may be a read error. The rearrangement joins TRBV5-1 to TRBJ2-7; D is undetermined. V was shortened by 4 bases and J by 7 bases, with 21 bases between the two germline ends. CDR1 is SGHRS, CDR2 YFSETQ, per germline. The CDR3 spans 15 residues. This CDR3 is CASSPGGRTLVEQYF. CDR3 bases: TGCGCCAGCAGCCCGGGCGGTCGTACGTTGGTTGAGCAGTACTTC.

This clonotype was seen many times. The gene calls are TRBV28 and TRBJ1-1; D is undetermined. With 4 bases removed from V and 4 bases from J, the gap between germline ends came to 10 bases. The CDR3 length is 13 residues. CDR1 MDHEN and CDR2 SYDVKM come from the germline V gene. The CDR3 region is CASSSRQLTEAFF. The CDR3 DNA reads TGTGCCAGCAGTTCCAGACAACTCACTGAAGCTTTCTTT.

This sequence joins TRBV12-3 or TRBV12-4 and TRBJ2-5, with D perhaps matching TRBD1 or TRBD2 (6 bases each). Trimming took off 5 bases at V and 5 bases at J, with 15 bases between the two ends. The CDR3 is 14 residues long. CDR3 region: CASSLPGAGETQYF. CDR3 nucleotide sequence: TGTGCCAGCAGTCTTCCGGGGGCTGGCGAGACCCAGTACTTC.

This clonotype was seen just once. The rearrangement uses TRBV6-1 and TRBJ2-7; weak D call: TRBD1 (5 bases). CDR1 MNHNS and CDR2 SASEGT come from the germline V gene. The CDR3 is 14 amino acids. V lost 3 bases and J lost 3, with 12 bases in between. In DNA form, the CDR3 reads TGTGCCAGCAGTGACAGGGCAGCAGACTACGAGCAGTACTTC. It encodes CASSDRAADYEQYF.

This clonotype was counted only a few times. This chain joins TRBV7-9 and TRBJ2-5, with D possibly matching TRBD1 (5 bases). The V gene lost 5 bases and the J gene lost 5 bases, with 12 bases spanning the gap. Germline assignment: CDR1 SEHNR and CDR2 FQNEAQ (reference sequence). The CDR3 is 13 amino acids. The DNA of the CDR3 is TGTGCCAGCAGCCCCCAGGGAAAGGAGACCCAGTACTTC. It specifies CASSPQGKETQYF.